The TCR beta chain described here comes from a study of T cell changes during pregnancy in multiple sclerosis. Clones were sequenced by immunoSEQ multiplex PCR, and TCRdb holds only the in-frame ones, with some missing. The sample lists over 45,000 clones; approximately 90% were seen once. The CDR3 has 15 residues. Germline values: CDR1 SNHLY, CDR2 FYNNEI. V was shortened by 5 bases and J by 3 bases, with 16 bases between the two germline ends. The sample consisted of peripheral blood, taken in the third trimester of pregnancy. V gene TRBV2 combines with J gene TRBJ1-1; no clear D gene. This TCR came from a female donor in good health, enrolled as a control in a pregnancy study. CDR3 in DNA: TGTGCCAGCAGTCTCCTGGAGGTGGCGGACACTGAAGCTTTCTTT. This codes for CASSLLEVADTEAFF.